Below are 26 T cell receptor beta chains sequenced from a single sample in a study of OX40 agonist ivuxolimab in advanced cancers. Measured with immunoSEQ multiplex PCR; TCRdb has only the in-frame clones, and not every one. The data contain around 64,000 clones, approximately 90% of them seen just once; the ten biggest clones take up approximately 1.3%. The sample here was CD4+ or CD8+ T cells sorted from blood, taken in a trial of the OX40 agonist ivuxolimab. The receptor set was obtained from an adult with an advanced solid tumor such as melanoma, head and neck, liver or kidney cancer.

The gene calls are TRBV30 and TRBJ1-2; possibly TRBD1 for D (5 bases). Looked up from germline, CDR1 is GTSNPN and CDR2 is SVGIG (reference sequence). The CDR3 contains 15 residues. Trimming left V 0 bases short and J 0 bases short, with 11 bases between. CDR3 region: CAWSVGGIANYGYTF. For the CDR3, the DNA is TGTGCCTGGAGTGTTGGGGGAATAGCTAACTATGGCTACACCTTC. Looking up the rest from reference TRBV30 and TRBJ1-2 gives the full variable domain: SQTIHQWPATLVQPVGSPLSLECTVEGTSNPNLYWYRQAAGRGLQLLFYSVGIGQISSEVPQNLSASRPQDRQFILSSKKLLLSDSGFYLCAWSVGGIANYGYTFGSGTRLTVV.

This chain connects TRBV4-3 to TRBJ2-7; 8 nucleotides match TRBD1. This CDR3 has 14 amino acids. V trimming: 5 bases; J trimming: 2 bases; junction bases outside the gene matches: 5. CDR1 is LGHNA and CDR2 is YSLEER in the germline V gene. CDR3: CASSYGQGAYEQYF. CDR3 DNA: TGCGCCAGCAGCTACGGACAGGGTGCCTACGAGCAGTACTTC.

This rearrangement joins TRBV14 to TRBJ1-2, with D perhaps matching TRBD1 (6 bases). Germline-derived CDR1 and CDR2 are SGHDN and FVKESK. CDR3 length: 15 amino acids. V was pared by 6 bases and J by 2 bases, with 16 bases between. This CDR3 is CASSPLRRGNYGYTF. The CDR3, as DNA: TGTGCCAGCAGTCCGCTCCGGAGGGGGAACTATGGCTACACCTTC.

The V gene is TRBV2, the J gene TRBJ2-1, with 7 bases matching TRBD2. J gave up 3 bases and V 0 bases, and 11 bases lay outside the gene matches. CDR1 SNHLY and CDR2 FYNNEI come from the germline V gene. This CDR3 has 18 residues. The CDR3 coding sequence is TGTGCCAGCAGTGAAGCGCTTCTGGTAGGCGGGGGCTACAATGAGCAGTTCTTC. Protein product: CASSEALLVGGGYNEQFF.

The chain is built from TRBV19 and TRBJ1-1; 9 nucleotides align to TRBD1. CDR3 length: 13 residues. CDR1 and CDR2 (germline): LNHDA, SQIVND (reference sequence). The J segment lost 11 bases and the V segment lost 6 bases, leaving 10 bases of the junction unmatched. CDR3 nucleotide sequence: TGTGCCAGTAGGACCCAACAGGGGGCGAGCGCTTTCTTT. Translation gives CASRTQQGASAFF.

The chain joins TRBV2 to TRBJ2-7; 12 bases are a match to TRBD2. V dropped 6 bases and J dropped 1; count of bases not matched to a gene: 7. The CDR3 consists of 16 residues. Germline V gene data show CDR1 as SNHLY and CDR2 as FYNNEI. DNA of the CDR3: TGTGCCAGCAGCGACCCTCTAGCGGGAGGGTCCTACGAGCAGTACTTC. It specifies CASSDPLAGGSYEQYF. Together with reference TRBV2 and TRBJ2-7, the CDR3 gives the full variable domain: EPEVTQTPSHQVTQMGQEVILRCVPISNHLYFYWYRQILGQKVEFLVSFYNNEISEKSEIFDDQFSVERPDGSNFTLKIRSTKLEDSAMYFCASSDPLAGGSYEQYFGPGTRLTVT.

The chain employs TRBV29-1 and TRBJ1-3, with unresolved D. Germline V gene data show CDR1 as SQVTM and CDR2 as ANQGSEA. CDR3 size: 14 residues. The V and J ends lost 6 bases and 0 bases respectively, with 12 bases between them. CDR3 in DNA: TGCAGCGTCCGTCCGGGATCCTCTGGAAACACCATATATTTT. It encodes CSVRPGSSGNTIYF.

Only a few counts were recorded for this clone. This chain uses TRBV7-8 with TRBJ2-6, with a tentative D call TRBD2 (5 bases). Trimming removed 5 bases from V and 1 base from J, with 9 bases in between. The CDR3 length is 15 residues. Germline V gives CDR1 SGHVS, CDR2 FQNEAQ. CDR3 region: CASSVRGSGANVLTF. CDR3 nucleotide sequence: TGTGCCAGCAGCGTACGGGGATCTGGGGCCAACGTCCTGACTTTC.

The CDR3 DNA is TGTGCCAGTAGTATGCGACTAGCGGGAGGCACCGGGGAGCTGTTTTTT. Translated, it gives CASSMRLAGGTGELFF. The chain is built from TRBV19 and TRBJ2-2; 13 bases line up with TRBD2. V lost 3 bases to trimming and J lost 4 bases; unmatched junction nucleotides: 2. Germline V lookup: CDR1 LNHDA, CDR2 SQIVND (reference sequence). The CDR3 totals 16 residues.

The chain is built from TRBV18 and TRBJ2-2; D is undetermined. This CDR3 is 14 amino acids long. V lost 3 bases to trimming and J lost 0 bases, with 5 bases between them. CDR1 and CDR2 (germline): KGHSH, LQKENI. The CDR3 DNA follows: TGTGCCAGCTCACCCCAGGCGAACACCGGGGAGCTGTTTTTT. It specifies CASSPQANTGELFF.

This clone was detected only a few times. The V call is TRBV6-1, the J call TRBJ2-3; a weak D match, TRBD2 (6 bases). Germline V gene data show CDR1 as MNHNS and CDR2 as SASEGT. Trimming cost V 4 bases and J 6 bases, with 11 bases left between them. The CDR3 loop spans 13 amino acids. The CDR3 DNA is TGTGCCAGCAGTGCGACTAGGCGCGATACGCAGTATTTT. Its translation: CASSATRRDTQYF.

The chain employs TRBV27 and TRBJ1-1; D is ambiguous. CDR3 length equals 14 residues. Trimming removed 6 bases at V and 0 bases at J, with 11 bases between. Germline CDR1 and CDR2: MNHEY and SMNVEV (reference sequence). The CDR3 sequence is CASRTNSMNTEAFF. The CDR3 nucleotides read TGTGCCAGCAGGACAAATTCTATGAACACTGAAGCTTTCTTT.

The rearrangement joins TRBV27 to TRBJ2-7, with 8 bases that match TRBD2. The CDR3 has 14 amino acids. CDR1 is MNHEY and CDR2 is SMNVEV in the germline V gene (reference sequence). Unmatched junction bases numbered 6, after V lost 3 bases and J lost 5 bases. The CDR3, as DNA: TGTGCCAGCAGTTTGAGAGCGGGAGTAAACGAGCAGTACTTC. It yields the protein CASSLRAGVNEQYF.

The rearrangement uses TRBV14 and TRBJ1-6; 9 bases fit TRBD1. The V segment lost 5 bases and the J segment 8 bases; nucleotides outside the gene matches: 4. The germline CDR1 and CDR2 sequences are SGHDN and FVKESK. The CDR3 contains 14 residues. The CDR3 bases are TGTGCCAGCAGCTACGGGACAGGGTATTCACCCCTCCACTTT. This gives the protein CASSYGTGYSPLHF.

The CDR3 sequence is CAWSAHLPNYGYTF. CDR3 DNA: TGTGCCTGGAGTGCACATCTCCCAAACTATGGCTACACCTTC. The chain combines TRBV30 with TRBJ1-2; D is undetermined. CDR1 is GTSNPN, CDR2 SVGIG, per germline (reference sequence). This CDR3 contains 14 residues. Trimming pared 1 base from V and 2 bases from J, leaving 11 bases between.

The sample holds one count of this clone. The rearrangement links TRBV21-1 to TRBJ2-2; the table's D gene call, TRBD2, was not cross checked with the DNA. TRBV21-1 is described as a pseudogene. CDR3 size: 15 residues. CDR3 loop: CASSNCPGNTGELFF. CDR3 DNA: TGTGCCAGCAGCAACTGCCCGGGGAACACCGGGGAGCTGTTTTTT.

J is TRBJ2-2 and V is TRBV7-6; 10 bases agree with TRBD2. Germline lookup yields CDR1 SGHVS and CDR2 FNYEAQ. CDR3 size: 15 residues. V lost 1 base and J lost 6; bases outside the gene matches: 2. The CDR3 here is CASSLGLAGAGELFF. Written as DNA, the CDR3 is TGTGCCAGCAGCTTAGGGCTAGCGGGAGCCGGGGAGCTGTTTTTT.

The CDR3: CASSPYGQVETQYF. The CDR3 region has the DNA TGCGCCAGCAGCCCTTATGGACAGGTAGAGACCCAGTACTTC. This rearrangement joins TRBV4-1 to TRBJ2-5, with 7 positions matching TRBD1. The CDR3 runs to 14 residues. V dropped 4 bases and J dropped 4; count of bases not matched to a gene: 6. Germline V gene lookup returns CDR1 MGHRA and CDR2 YSYEKL.

This clone is a singleton in its sample. This chain joins TRBV5-1 and TRBJ2-5; D may be TRBD2 (5 bases). The germline gives CDR1 SGHRS, CDR2 YFSETQ. CDR3 size: 14 residues. The V and J ends lost 4 bases and 2 bases respectively, with 12 bases between them. The CDR3 DNA is TGCGCCAGCAGCAAAGGAGGCGTTCAAGAGACCCAGTACTTC. Its translation is CASSKGGVQETQYF.

This chain uses TRBV9 with TRBJ2-1; D unclear. Deletions cut 2 bases from V and 5 bases from J, with 8 bases between. The CDR3 is made up of 13 amino acids. Looked up from germline, CDR1 is SGDLS and CDR2 is YYNGEE. CDR3 nucleotide sequence: TGTGCCAGCAGCGTCAGGAATGACAATGAGCAGTTCTTC. Translation gives CASSVRNDNEQFF.

V and J are TRBV7-3 and TRBJ1-3; weak D call: TRBD1 (6 bases). The CDR3 is 16 residues long. V dropped 5 bases and J dropped 0 bases, with 14 bases sitting between them. The germline V gene has CDR1 SGHTA and CDR2 FQGTGA. CDR3 in amino acids: CASSPRTAYSGNTIYF. CDR3 bases: TGTGCCAGCAGCCCGAGGACAGCCTACTCTGGAAACACCATATATTTT. Full variable domain (missing parts from reference TRBV7-3 and TRBJ1-3): GAGVSQTPSNKVTEKGKYVELRCDPISGHTALYWYRQSLGQGPEFLIYFQGTGAADDSGLPNDRFFAVRPEGSVSTLKIQRTERGDSAVYLCASSPRTAYSGNTIYFGEGSWLTVV.

V gene TRBV7-9 combines with J gene TRBJ1-2; tentative D call: TRBD1 (6 bases). Trimming pared 11 bases from V and 1 base from J, leaving 14 bases between. The CDR3 sequence is 13 residues long. Germline-derived CDR1 and CDR2 are SEHNR and FQNEAQ (reference sequence). CDR3 amino acids: CAAASRGNYGYTF. CDR3 nucleotides: TGTGCCGCCGCGAGCAGGGGTAACTATGGCTACACCTTC.

The chain links TRBV11-1 to TRBJ2-5, with a tentative D call TRBD1 (5 bases). The CDR3 consists of 15 residues. V lost 1 base and J 2 bases, leaving 11 bases between the germline ends. In germline, CDR1 is SGHAT, CDR2 FQDESV (reference sequence). CDR3 coding DNA: TGTGCCAGCAGCTTAGAGGGGAAGAATCAAGAGACCCAGTACTTC. Translated: CASSLEGKNQETQYF.

The rearrangement uses TRBV6-1 and TRBJ2-2; D gene ambiguous. Germline CDR1 and CDR2: MNHNS and SASEGT. CDR3 length: 14 residues. V was clipped by 8 bases and J by 4 bases, with 14 bases between them. As DNA, the CDR3 is TGTGCCAGCGGCGCTTCCGCAGCCACCGGGGAGCTGTTTTTT. Amino acid sequence: CASGASAATGELFF.

The chain is built from TRBV6-5 and TRBJ1-5; the D is unclear. Trimming removed 8 bases at V and 2 bases at J, with 7 bases between. This CDR3 has 12 amino acids. CDR1 and CDR2 (germline): MNHEY, SVGAGI. CDR3 coding DNA: TGTGCCAGCGGAAGGGGCAATCAGCCCCAGCATTTT. Translated, it gives CASGRGNQPQHF.

This rearrangement joins TRBV27 to TRBJ2-5; 8 bases fit TRBD1. The germline gives CDR1 MNHEY, CDR2 SMNVEV (reference sequence). The length of the CDR3 is 16 residues. V gave up 4 bases and J gave up 2 bases; unmatched junction bases: 9. In DNA, the CDR3 is TGTGCCAGCAGTTCCCCGGGCAGGGGGCCACAAGAGACCCAGTACTTC. The encoded protein is CASSSPGRGPQETQYF.